The next 21 T cell receptor beta chains were all read from a single sample in a study of blood T cell repertoires in COVID-19. This table comes from immunoSEQ multiplex PCR, and its TCRdb copy is limited to in-frame clones, with some not included. The sample has approximately 41,000 clones, 88% seen once. The source material was peripheral blood. The origin of the receptors is a woman in her forties with acute or convalescent COVID-19.

This sequence joins TRBV5-4 and TRBJ1-2; D is possibly TRBD1 (6 bases). Trimming took off 4 bases at V and 4 bases at J, with 8 bases between the two ends. Germline lookup yields CDR1 SGHNT and CDR2 YYREEE (reference sequence). The CDR3 is made up of 12 amino acids. DNA of the CDR3: TGTGCCAGCAGCCTGGACAGCTATGGCTACACCTTC. Protein sequence: CASSLDSYGYTF.

The chain links TRBV10-3 to TRBJ2-2; TRBD2 aligns across 7 bases. From germline, CDR1 is ENHRY and CDR2 SYGVKD. The V gene end was trimmed by 3 bases and the J gene end by 6 bases; junction bases not matched to a gene: 4. The CDR3 covers 14 residues. CDR3 amino acids: CAISDGLVPGELFF. In nucleotides, the CDR3 is TGTGCCATCAGTGATGGACTAGTCCCCGGGGAGCTGTTTTTT.

This chain joins TRBV4-1 and TRBJ2-7; 8 nucleotides agree with TRBD2. This CDR3 is built from 16 residues. From germline, CDR1 is MGHRA and CDR2 YSYEKL. V was pared by 3 bases and J by 2 bases, with 9 bases of the junction left unmatched. The CDR3 sequence is CASSHLAGQGTYEQYF. The DNA for the CDR3 is TGCGCCAGCAGCCATTTAGCGGGGCAGGGAACCTACGAGCAGTACTTC.

The CDR3 sequence: CARLTGGYEQYF. The CDR3 DNA follows: TGTGCCAGGCTGACAGGAGGCTACGAGCAGTACTTC. The chain has TRBV28 and TRBJ2-7; the D gene is possibly TRBD1 (6 bases). With 9 bases removed from V and 3 bases from J, the gap between germline ends came to 12 bases. The CDR3 sequence is 12 residues long. Germline V CDR1 and CDR2: MDHEN, SYDVKM. Together with reference TRBV28 and TRBJ2-7, the CDR3 gives the full variable domain: DVKVTQSSRYLVKRTGEKVFLECVQDMDHENMFWYRQDPGLGLRLIYFSYDVKMKEKGDIPEGYSVSREKKERFSLILESASTNQTSMYLCARLTGGYEQYFGPGTRLTVT.

The chain employs TRBV2 and TRBJ1-2; 7 bases map to TRBD1. The germline gives CDR1 SNHLY, CDR2 FYNNEI. Trimming cost V 5 bases and J 4 bases; bases outside gene matches: 10. The CDR3 totals 15 residues. CDR3 loop: CASSYGTASSYGYTF. CDR3 bases: TGTGCCAGCAGTTACGGGACAGCTAGTAGCTATGGCTACACCTTC.

The chain links TRBV3-1 (or the pseudogene TRBV3-2) to TRBJ1-6; D remains unclear. V lost 5 bases and J 3 bases, leaving 11 bases between the germline ends. Germline lookup yields CDR1 LGHDT and CDR2 YNNKEL (reference sequence). This CDR3 comprises 15 residues. The CDR3 bases are TGTGCCAGCAGCGCCCGGGAAATCTATAATTCACCCCTCCACTTT. Encoded protein: CASSAREIYNSPLHF.

V usage is TRBV7-3 and J usage is TRBJ2-7; D possibly corresponds to TRBD1 (6 bases). The CDR3 is 13 residues long. The V gene's germline CDR1 is SGHTA and CDR2 FQGTGA. V lost 4 bases and J 3 bases, leaving 10 bases between the germline ends. The CDR3: CASSSQQGYEQYF. CDR3 nucleotides: TGTGCCAGCAGCTCGCAACAGGGCTACGAGCAGTACTTC.

This chain links TRBV10-3 with TRBJ1-1; 7 bases agree with TRBD1. The CDR3 loop spans 16 amino acids. V lost 0 bases, J lost 4 bases, and 8 bases stayed unmatched. Germline CDR1 reads ENHRY; CDR2 reads SYGVKD. CDR3 nucleotide sequence: TGTGCCATCAGTGAGTCTACAGGGGCAGCGGCCACTGAAGCTTTCTTT. Protein: CAISESTGAAATEAFF.

The V gene is TRBV9, the J gene TRBJ2-2, with 14 bases lining up with TRBD2. Trimming cost V 0 bases and J 5 bases; bases outside gene matches: 3. The CDR3 consists of 17 residues. Per the germline V gene, CDR1 is SGDLS and CDR2 is YYNGEE. CDR3 nucleotide sequence: TGTGCCAGCAGCGTAGGACTAGCGGGAGGGGAGACCGGGGAGCTGTTTTTT. Residues: CASSVGLAGGETGELFF.

V is TRBV28 and J is TRBJ2-3; 7 bases are a match to TRBD1. This CDR3 is 15 amino acids long. The germline V gene encodes CDR1 MDHEN and CDR2 SYDVKM. With V trimmed by 5 bases and J by 1 base, 6 bases remained unmatched. In nucleotides, the CDR3 is TGTGCCAGCAGTCCCAACAGGGGAGGCACAGATACGCAGTATTTT. Translating it yields CASSPNRGGTDTQYF.

V is TRBV27 and J is TRBJ2-1; 16 positions match TRBD2. Germline lookup yields CDR1 MNHEY and CDR2 SMNVEV (reference sequence). The junction had 1 base not matched to a gene; V was cut back by 3 bases and J by 8 bases. The CDR3 sequence is 15 residues long. The DNA for the CDR3 is TGTGCCAGCAGTTTGGGGACTAGCGGGAGGGATGAGCAGTTCTTC. It specifies CASSLGTSGRDEQFF.

The CDR3: CASGSSGWRVYNEQFF. CDR3 in DNA: TGTGCTAGTGGTAGCTCGGGGTGGAGGGTCTACAATGAGCAGTTCTTC. The V call is TRBV12-5, the J call TRBJ2-1, with a weak D call TRBD2 (6 bases). The CDR3 spans 16 residues. Germline lookup yields CDR1 LGHNT and CDR2 FRNRAP. V dropped 5 bases and J dropped 3 bases, with 17 bases sitting between them.

The chain has TRBV20-1 and TRBJ2-4, with D possibly being TRBD1 (7 bases). The CDR3 totals 11 residues. The ends were cut back, 6 bases at V and 11 bases at J, with 14 bases in the middle. Germline values: CDR1 DFQATT, CDR2 SNEGSKA (reference sequence). CDR3 sequence: CSATTGEVQYF. CDR3 DNA: TGCAGTGCCACTACAGGGGAGGTTCAGTACTTC.

V gene TRBV7-2 combines with J gene TRBJ1-1; no definite D call. Trimming removed 2 bases at V and 8 bases at J, with 15 bases between. This CDR3 has 14 amino acids. In germline, CDR1 is SGHTA, CDR2 FQGNSA. CDR3 loop: CASSLNSLIQEAFF. CDR3 DNA: TGTGCCAGCAGCTTAAACAGCCTCATTCAAGAAGCTTTCTTT.

The chain has TRBV28 and TRBJ1-2; weak D call: TRBD1 (6 bases). The ends were cut back, 4 bases at V and 6 bases at J, with 12 bases in the middle. Germline CDR1 is MDHEN and CDR2 is SYDVKM. The length of the CDR3 is 13 residues. Written as DNA, the CDR3 is TGTGCCAGCAGTTCTCAGGGGTTCGATGGCTACACCTTC. It is translated as CASSSQGFDGYTF.

The chain carries TRBV7-3 and TRBJ2-3, with 9 positions matching TRBD1. CDR3 size: 14 residues. J gave up 4 bases and V 5 bases, and 4 bases lay outside the gene matches. In germline, CDR1 is SGHTA, CDR2 FQGTGA. The CDR3 loop is CASSPRTGADTQYF. As DNA, the CDR3 is TGTGCCAGCAGCCCACGGACAGGGGCAGATACGCAGTATTTT.

The V gene is TRBV19, the J gene TRBJ2-1; possibly TRBD1 for D (6 bases). CDR1 LNHDA and CDR2 SQIVND come from the germline V gene (reference sequence). The CDR3 has 16 residues. Trimming removed 5 bases from V and 4 bases from J, with 18 bases in between. CDR3: CASSVTTGIPYNEQFF. The CDR3 region has the DNA TGTGCCAGTAGTGTGACGACAGGTATCCCTTACAATGAGCAGTTCTTC.

The chain combines TRBV7-3 with TRBJ2-1; D may be TRBD2 (5 bases). Trimming cost V 6 bases and J 0 bases, with 18 bases left between them. This CDR3 contains 17 residues. Per the germline V gene, CDR1 is SGHTA and CDR2 is FQGTGA. The CDR3 DNA follows: TGTGCCAGCAGTGCGGGCCCGGAACTAAGCTCCTACAATGAGCAGTTCTTC. This encodes CASSAGPELSSYNEQFF.

The gene calls are TRBV3-1 (or the pseudogene TRBV3-2) and TRBJ1-5; no definite D call. The CDR3 consists of 13 residues. Deletions cut 8 bases from V and 7 bases from J, with 15 bases between. Germline V gene lookup returns CDR1 LGHDT and CDR2 YNNKEL (reference sequence). For the CDR3, the DNA is TGTGCCAGCGGCCCTAGAGAGGCCCAGCCCCAGCATTTT. It specifies CASGPREAQPQHF.

The V call is TRBV12-5, the J call TRBJ2-3, with 7 positions matching TRBD1. Germline CDR1 reads LGHNT; CDR2 reads FRNRAP. CDR3 length: 14 residues. V gave up 7 bases and J gave up 0 bases; unmatched junction bases: 4. CDR3 bases: TGTGCTAGTGCTCCGACAGGGAGCACAGATACGCAGTATTTT. It yields the protein CASAPTGSTDTQYF. Full variable domain (outside the CDR3, taken from reference TRBV12-5 and TRBJ2-3): DARVTQTPRHKVTEMGQEVTMRCQPILGHNTVFWYRQTMMQGLELLAYFRNRAPLDDSGMPKDRFSAEMPDATLATLKIQPSEPRDSAVYFCASAPTGSTDTQYFGPGTRLTVL.

The genes are TRBV18 and TRBJ2-5; perhaps TRBD1 as D (6 bases). The CDR3 sequence is 13 residues long. Trimming cost V 5 bases and J 0 bases, with 7 bases left between them. Germline V gives CDR1 KGHSH, CDR2 LQKENI. As DNA, the CDR3 is TGTGCCAGCTCAAGGGGGTACCAAGAGACCCAGTACTTC. It yields the protein CASSRGYQETQYF.